This is a list of T cell receptor beta chains from one sample in a study of response to subunit inactivated influenza vaccine. MiXCR, run by TCRdb on the RT-PCR reads, gives a single entry per CDR3 protein. The sample lists approximately 530,000 distinct CDR3 sequences, under 15% occurring once. The input for sequencing was PBMCs from blood, taken 35 to 45 days after vaccination. Receptor source: a man aged 45-60 years who received an inactivated influenza vaccine. Each CDR3 is given with its conserved first and last residue. Each record gives: V gene, CDR3 length, J gene, CDR3 protein.

TRBV7-9	14	TRBJ2-5	CASSLLAGRETQYF
TRBV20-1	17	TRBJ2-6	CSAIPRGMSSGANVLTF
TRBV12-3/TRBV12-4	14	TRBJ2-2	CASEWTGSGGELFF
TRBV2	14	TRBJ2-7	CASSGAPGDYEQYF
TRBV7-9	11	TRBJ2-7	CASSYGTLQYF
TRBV11-1	18	TRBJ2-6	CASRTAWTGHSGANVLTF
TRBV11-2	17	TRBJ2-1	CASSLYLAKQSYNEQFF
TRBV21-1	15	TRBJ2-3	CASRKTSGCWDTQYF
TRBV5-5	15	TRBJ1-4	CASSLLDVSNEKLFF
TRBV7-2	14	TRBJ2-1	CASSLWGMENEQFF
TRBV7-9	15	TRBJ1-4	CASSPYRTTNEKLFF
TRBV11-3	15	TRBJ2-3	CASSLLAGASNTQYF
TRBV28	14	TRBJ2-3	CASRAGTHADTQYF
TRBV7-2	13	TRBJ1-1	CASSLGYNTEAFF
TRBV20-1	16	TRBJ2-1	CCARDIGQSSYNEQFF
TRBV28	15	TRBJ2-2	CASSFLSGSSGELFF
TRBV4-1	16	TRBJ2-1	CASSREARMVRNEQFF
TRBV5-1	14	TRBJ2-5	CASSSGDSQETQYF
TRBV7-2	13	TRBJ2-5	CASSSPAEETQYF
TRBV28	16	TRBJ1-1	CASSLAGANGNTEAFF
TRBV24-1	17	TRBJ2-1	CATSDKRTSGGPQGQFF
TRBV20-1	14	TRBJ1-4	CSASPGQGNEKLFF
TRBV4-2	17	TRBJ2-2	CASSQEASLANTGELFF
TRBV4-3	17	TRBJ1-3	CASSQVGWLSSGNTIYF
TRBV5-6	14	TRBJ2-5	CASSLAKTEETQYF
TRBV5-6	15	TRBJ2-1	CASSFGTSGINEQFF
TRBV12-3/TRBV12-4	14	TRBJ1-2	CASNWGQSHYGYTF
TRBV18	14	TRBJ2-2	CASSPTGGTGELFF